This T cell receptor (beta chain) is from a study of blood T cell repertoires in COVID-19. Study information: Whether acute or convalescent, the COVID-19 samples came from the United States, Italy and Spain. T cells, B-cell-depleted T cells, or PBMCs supplied cDNA or gDNA.

In the study's own analysis: Amplification from reference gene primers served as the basis for estimated nucleated cell counts. Generated by immunoSEQ multiplex PCR, the TCRdb table keeps only in-frame clones and is missing some. The DNA was the basis for D and trimming; V, J and clone size are from that table. Of about 160,000 clones listed, over 70% were seen once; the top ten hold approximately 2.8%. The CDR3 consists of 15 residues. Trimming pared 5 bases from V and 4 bases from J, leaving 14 bases between. Germline V CDR1 and CDR2: SGHTA, FQGNSA. The chain couples TRBV7-2 to TRBJ1-4, with D tentatively TRBD1 (6 bases). The source of this sequence is a man between 65 and 79 years old with acute or convalescent COVID-19. The sequenced material came from peripheral blood. CDR3: CASSKGVNGNEKLFF. The CDR3 DNA reads TGTGCCAGCAGCAAGGGGGTTAACGGTAATGAAAAACTGTTTTTT.